The TCR beta chain described here comes from a study of blood T cell repertoires in COVID-19. Turning to the study itself: Acute and convalescent COVID-19 samples came from the United States, Italy and Spain. PBMCs, B-cell-depleted T cells, or T cells provided the cDNA or gDNA that made up the material.

Authors' analysis steps: Nucleated cell number was recorded as an estimate derived from reference gene primer amplification. Generated by immunoSEQ multiplex PCR, the TCRdb table keeps only in-frame clones and is missing some. V and J calls and clone size are as listed in that table; D and trimming were resolved from the DNA. The table has about 45,000 clones, about 86% seen once. The V gene's germline CDR1 is MNHEY and CDR2 SMNVEV (reference sequence). There are 13 residues in the CDR3. Trimming stripped 3 bases from V and 4 bases from J, with 7 bases between. The specimen was peripheral blood. The sequence was collected from a human donor in a cohort sampled during active COVID-19. The chain combines TRBV27 with TRBJ2-1; D gene ambiguous. The CDR3 DNA sequence: TGTGCCAGCAGTTTCCGAACTTACAATGAGCAGTTCTTC. Protein sequence: CASSFRTYNEQFF.